The rows below give T cell receptor beta chains drawn from one sample of a study of blood T cell repertoires in COVID-19. Libraries were prepared by immunoSEQ multiplex PCR; TCRdb keeps only in-frame clonotypes and omits some of them. This sample has about 43,000 clones; over 80% occur once, and the top ten carry over 15%. Sequencing used peripheral blood. The receptors here all came from a man aged 60 to 75 with active COVID-19. Both conserved end residues are part of each CDR3. The order of the fields is D gene, J gene, V gene, clone size, CDR3 protein, CDR3 DNA. A D gene is named only where the DNA matches it firmly. The size field is filled for only some rows; it gives once, few, many or a size class.

TRBD2 | TRBJ2-1 | TRBV4-3 | few | CASSQDQTSGGKFF | TGCGCCAGCAGCCAAGATCAGACTAGCGGGGGGAAGTTCTTC
NA | TRBJ1-1 | TRBV3-1/TRBV3-2 | NA | CASTPDGMGRAFF | TGTGCCAGCACCCCAGACGGCATGGGGAGGGCTTTCTTT
NA | TRBJ2-7 | TRBV21-1 | NA | CASSKTRSSYEQYF | TGTGCCAGCAGCAAAACAAGGAGCTCCTACGAGCAGTACTTC
NA | TRBJ2-7 | TRBV5-1 | few | CASSLGENTYEQYF | TGCGCCAGCAGCTTGGGGGAGAACACCTACGAGCAGTACTTC
NA | TRBJ2-5 | TRBV19 | NA | CASSMWGDLETQYF | TGTGCCAGTAGTATGTGGGGCGATTTAGAGACCCAGTACTTC
NA | TRBJ1-3 | TRBV19 | few | CASSTLAGGGNTIYF | TGTGCCAGTAGTACCCTCGCGGGGGGTGGAAACACCATATATTTT
NA | TRBJ2-7 | TRBV9 | NA | CASSAGDGGYEQYF | TGTGCCAGCAGCGCGGGGGACGGAGGCTACGAGCAGTACTTC
NA | TRBJ2-7 | TRBV7-2 | NA | CASSLESGAAYEQYF | TGTGCCAGCAGTTTGGAGTCGGGAGCCGCCTACGAGCAGTACTTC
NA | TRBJ2-5 | TRBV6-1 | NA | CASSDQGTTETQYF | TGTGCCAGCAGTGATCAGGGAACCACCGAGACCCAGTACTTC
TRBD1 | TRBJ2-7 | TRBV5-1 | NA | CASSPGGQGPTYEQYF | TGCGCCAGCAGCCCAGGAGGACAGGGCCCTACCTACGAGCAGTACTTC
NA | TRBJ1-5 | TRBV19 | few | CAGSGGNQPQHF | TGTGCCGGCTCCGGGGGCAATCAGCCCCAGCATTTT
NA | TRBJ2-5 | TRBV28 | NA | CASRPTALETQYF | TGTGCCAGCAGACCGACAGCATTAGAGACCCAGTACTTC
NA | TRBJ1-5 | TRBV6-5 | NA | CASSCKGYQPQHF | TGTGCCAGCAGTTGCAAGGGGTATCAGCCCCAGCATTTT
TRBD2 | TRBJ2-7 | TRBV19 | NA | CASRTGLAAPYEQYF | TGTGCCAGTAGGACCGGACTAGCGGCTCCCTACGAGCAGTACTTC
NA | TRBJ1-1 | TRBV19 | NA | CASGETGLNTEAFF | TGTGCCAGTGGGGAAACAGGGCTGAACACTGAAGCTTTCTTT
TRBD1 | TRBJ1-6 | TRBV4-2 | NA | CASSRDSARGSPLHF | TGTGCCAGCAGCCGGGACAGCGCTCGGGGTTCACCCCTCCACTTT
TRBD1 | TRBJ1-1 | TRBV19 | NA | CASSIADRGPNTEAFF | TGTGCCAGTAGTATAGCGGACAGGGGGCCGAACACTGAAGCTTTCTTT
TRBD2 | TRBJ2-1 | TRBV12-5 | NA | CASGAYRLAGGPKAYNEQFF | TGTGCTAGTGGTGCCTACCGACTAGCGGGGGGCCCCAAGGCATACAATGAGCAGTTCTTC
TRBD2 | TRBJ2-1 | TRBV6-5 | NA | CASRTSGRASNEQFF | TGTGCCAGCAGGACTAGCGGGAGGGCCTCCAATGAGCAGTTCTTC
TRBD2 | TRBJ2-5 | TRBV5-1 | NA | CASSLEVAGDQETQYF | TGCGCCAGCAGCTTGGAGGTAGCGGGAGACCAAGAGACCCAGTACTTC
NA | TRBJ2-7 | TRBV19 | NA | CASSIGQNRNYEQYF | TGTGCCAGTAGTATTGGGCAGAATAGAAATTACGAGCAGTACTTC
NA | TRBJ2-1 | TRBV6-2/TRBV6-3 | NA | CASSYDKTRQFF | TGTGCCAGCAGTTACGATAAAACGAGGCAGTTCTTC
TRBD1 | TRBJ1-1 | TRBV19 | NA | CASSLGGQGNTEAFF | TGTGCCAGTAGCCTGGGAGGACAGGGGAACACTGAAGCTTTCTTT
TRBD2 | TRBJ2-3 | TRBV5-5 | NA | CASSLETSGSSTQYF | TGTGCCAGCAGCCTCGAGACTAGCGGGAGTAGTACGCAGTATTTT
TRBD2 | TRBJ2-7 | TRBV14 | NA | CASSPGLAVSYEQYF | TGTGCCAGCAGCCCCGGACTAGCGGTCTCCTACGAGCAGTACTTC
TRBD1 | TRBJ1-1 | TRBV7-2 | NA | CASTLQGATNTEAFF | TGTGCCAGCACCTTACAGGGGGCGACGAACACTGAAGCTTTCTTT
NA | TRBJ1-5 | TRBV4-1 | NA | CASSQADTSRQPQHF | TGCGCCAGCAGCCAAGCTGACACAAGCAGACAGCCCCAGCATTTT
NA | TRBJ1-1 | TRBV25-1 | NA | CASRASWQGLTEAFF | TGTGCCAGCAGGGCCTCCTGGCAGGGACTCACTGAAGCTTTCTTT
TRBD2 | TRBJ2-2 | TRBV5-4 | NA | CASTRGTSGGTGELFF | TGTGCCAGCACCCGGGGGACTAGCGGGGGCACCGGGGAGCTGTTTTTT
TRBD1 | TRBJ2-1 | TRBV7-9 | NA | CASSAFQGQTGPNEQFF | TGTGCCAGCAGCGCGTTCCAGGGACAGACTGGACCCAATGAGCAGTTCTTC
TRBD2 | TRBJ2-5 | TRBV9 | NA | CASSDPGTRGETQYF | TGTGCCAGCAGCGACCCCGGGACTAGAGGCGAGACCCAGTACTTC
TRBD2 | TRBJ2-2 | TRBV4-1 | few | CASSKEASGHNGELFF | TGCGCCAGCAGCAAAGAGGCTAGCGGGCATAACGGGGAGCTGTTTTTT
NA | TRBJ2-7 | TRBV29-1 | NA | CSVEKSYEQYF | TGCAGCGTTGAAAAATCCTACGAGCAGTACTTC
TRBD1 | TRBJ1-1 | TRBV5-1 | NA | CASSLVQGAPSNTEAFF | TGCGCCAGCAGCTTAGTTCAGGGGGCGCCGTCTAACACTGAAGCTTTCTTT
NA | TRBJ1-2 | TRBV28 | NA | CASSLSQYTF | TGTGCCAGCAGTTTATCTCAGTACACCTTC
NA | TRBJ1-5 | TRBV29-1 | NA | CSVSVDQPQHF | TGCAGCGTCTCCGTTGATCAGCCCCAGCATTTT
TRBD1 | TRBJ1-1 | TRBV3-1/TRBV3-2 | NA | CASSQAGQGQGVRF | TGTGCCAGCAGCCAAGCGGGCCAAGGACAGGGGGTGAGATTT